This TCR beta chain came from a study of blood T cell repertoires in COVID-19. Trimming pared 6 bases from V and 6 bases from J, leaving 15 bases between. CDR3 length equals 14 residues. CDR1 is WSHSY and CDR2 is SAAADI in the germline V gene. TCRdb's table, derived via immunoSEQ multiplex PCR, lists solely in-frame clones and lacks some. The sample has 300,000 to 450,000 clones; more than 85% are singletons. The sample taken for sequencing was PBMCs or T cells enriched from blood (not recorded which). The sequence was collected from a woman aged 25 to 39 who had recovered from COVID-19. The chain carries TRBV10-2 and TRBJ2-1, with D possibly being TRBD1 (6 bases). CDR3 in amino acids: CASRSTGLLNEQFF. CDR3 DNA: TGCGCCAGCAGATCGACAGGTTTACTCAATGAGCAGTTCTTC.